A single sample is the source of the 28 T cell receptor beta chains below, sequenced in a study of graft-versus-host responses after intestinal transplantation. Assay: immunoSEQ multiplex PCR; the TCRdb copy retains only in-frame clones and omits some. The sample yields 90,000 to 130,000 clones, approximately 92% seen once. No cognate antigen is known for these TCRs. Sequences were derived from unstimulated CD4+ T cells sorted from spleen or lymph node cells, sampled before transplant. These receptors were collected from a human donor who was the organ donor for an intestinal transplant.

CDR3 in amino acids: CASRDRAADDTQYF. The CDR3 region has the DNA TGTGCCAGCCGGGACAGGGCCGCTGATGATACGCAGTATTTT. The chain combines TRBV28 with TRBJ2-3; TRBD1 agrees at 9 bases. The V segment lost 8 bases and the J segment 6 bases; nucleotides outside the gene matches: 9. CDR1 and CDR2 from the germline V gene are MDHEN and SYDVKM. CDR3 length: 14 residues. The full variable domain, its missing parts supplied by reference TRBV28 and TRBJ2-3, is DVKVTQSSRYLVKRTGEKVFLECVQDMDHENMFWYRQDPGLGLRLIYFSYDVKMKEKGDIPEGYSVSREKKERFSLILESASTNQTSMYLCASRDRAADDTQYFGPGTRLTVL.

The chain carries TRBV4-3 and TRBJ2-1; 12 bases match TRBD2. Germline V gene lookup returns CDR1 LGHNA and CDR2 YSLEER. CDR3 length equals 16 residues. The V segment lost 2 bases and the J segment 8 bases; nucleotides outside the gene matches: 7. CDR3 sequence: CASSQRGLAGWDEQFF. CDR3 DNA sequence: TGCGCCAGCAGCCAAAGAGGACTAGCGGGATGGGATGAGCAGTTCTTC.

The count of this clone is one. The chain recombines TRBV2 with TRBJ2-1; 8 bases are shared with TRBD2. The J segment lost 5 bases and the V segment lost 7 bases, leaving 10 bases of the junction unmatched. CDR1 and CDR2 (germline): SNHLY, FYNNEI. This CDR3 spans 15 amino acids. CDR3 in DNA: TGTGCCAGCACGGGCGGGAGGCTGGTCAACAATGAGCAGTTCTTC. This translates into CASTGGRLVNNEQFF. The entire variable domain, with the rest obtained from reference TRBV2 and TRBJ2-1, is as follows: EPEVTQTPSHQVTQMGQEVILRCVPISNHLYFYWYRQILGQKVEFLVSFYNNEISEKSEIFDDQFSVERPDGSNFTLKIRSTKLEDSAMYFCASTGGRLVNNEQFFGPGTRLTVL.

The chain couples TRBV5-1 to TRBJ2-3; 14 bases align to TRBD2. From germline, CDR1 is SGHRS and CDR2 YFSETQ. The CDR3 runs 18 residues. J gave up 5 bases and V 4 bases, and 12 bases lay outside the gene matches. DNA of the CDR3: TGCGCCAGCAGCAGCTCAGGACTAGCGGGAGGCAAGGTAGATACGCAGTATTTT. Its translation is CASSSSGLAGGKVDTQYF.

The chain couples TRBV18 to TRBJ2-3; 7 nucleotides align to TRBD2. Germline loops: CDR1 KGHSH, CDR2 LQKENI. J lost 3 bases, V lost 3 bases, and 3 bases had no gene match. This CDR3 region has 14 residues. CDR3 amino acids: CASSPTSPTDTQYF. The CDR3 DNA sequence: TGTGCCAGCTCACCGACTAGCCCGACAGATACGCAGTATTTT. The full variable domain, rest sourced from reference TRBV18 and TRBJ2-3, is NAGVMQNPRHLVRRRGQEARLRCSPMKGHSHVYWYRQLPEEGLKFMVYLQKENIIDESGMPKERFSAEFPKEGPSILRIQQVVRGDSAAYFCASSPTSPTDTQYFGPGTRLTVL.

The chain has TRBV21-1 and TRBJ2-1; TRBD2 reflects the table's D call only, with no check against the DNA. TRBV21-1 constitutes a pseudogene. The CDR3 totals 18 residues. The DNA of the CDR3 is TGTGCCAGCAGCAAAAGAGGATGGACTAGCGGCTCCTACAATGAGCAGTTCTTC. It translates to CASSKRGWTSGSYNEQFF.

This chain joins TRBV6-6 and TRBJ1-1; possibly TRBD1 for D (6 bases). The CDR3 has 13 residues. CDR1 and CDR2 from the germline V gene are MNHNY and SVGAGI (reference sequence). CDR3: CASREGGSTEAFF. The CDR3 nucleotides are TGTGCATCGCGAGAGGGGGGCTCCACTGAAGCTTTCTTT.

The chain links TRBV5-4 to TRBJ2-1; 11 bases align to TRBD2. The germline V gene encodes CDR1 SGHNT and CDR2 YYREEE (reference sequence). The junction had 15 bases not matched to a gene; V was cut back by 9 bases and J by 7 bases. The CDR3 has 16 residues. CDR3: CATGGGTSGSRNEQFF. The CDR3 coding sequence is TGTGCCACTGGAGGGGGTACTAGCGGGAGTCGGAATGAGCAGTTCTTC.

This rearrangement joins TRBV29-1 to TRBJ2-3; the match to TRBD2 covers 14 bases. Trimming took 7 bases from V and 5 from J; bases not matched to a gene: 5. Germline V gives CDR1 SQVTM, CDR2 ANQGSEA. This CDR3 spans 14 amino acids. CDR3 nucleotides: TGCAGCGCCGGGACTAGCGGGAGAGAAGATACGCAGTATTTT. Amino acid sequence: CSAGTSGREDTQYF.

CDR3: CASSVGLGVGTLYAEQYF. CDR3 DNA: TGTGCCAGCAGCGTGGGACTGGGCGTTGGGACCCTCTATGCCGAGCAGTACTTC. This rearrangement joins TRBV9 to TRBJ2-7; TRBD2 is a possible D gene (6 bases). The length of the CDR3 is 18 residues. V was pared by 2 bases and J by 6 bases, with 27 bases between. CDR1 and CDR2 from the germline V gene are SGDLS and YYNGEE.

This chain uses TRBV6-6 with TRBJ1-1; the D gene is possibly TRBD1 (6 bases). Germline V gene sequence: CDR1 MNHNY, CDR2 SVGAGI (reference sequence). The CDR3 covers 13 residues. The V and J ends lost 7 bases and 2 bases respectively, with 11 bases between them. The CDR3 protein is CASTRGFNTEAFF. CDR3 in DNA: TGTGCCAGCACCAGGGGTTTCAACACTGAAGCTTTCTTT.

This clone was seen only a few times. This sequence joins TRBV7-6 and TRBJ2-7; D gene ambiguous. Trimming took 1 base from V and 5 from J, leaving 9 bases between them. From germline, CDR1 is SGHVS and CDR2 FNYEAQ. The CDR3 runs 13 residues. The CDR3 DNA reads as TGTGCCAGCAGCTTAGTCCCTATGAACGAGCAGTACTTC. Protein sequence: CASSLVPMNEQYF.

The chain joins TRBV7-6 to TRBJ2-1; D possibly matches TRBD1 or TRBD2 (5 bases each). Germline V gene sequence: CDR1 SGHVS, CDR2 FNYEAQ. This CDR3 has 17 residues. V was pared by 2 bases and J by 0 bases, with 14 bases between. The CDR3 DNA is TGTGCCAGCAGCTTACCACCGGGACCCAGCTCCTACAATGAGCAGTTCTTC. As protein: CASSLPPGPSSYNEQFF.

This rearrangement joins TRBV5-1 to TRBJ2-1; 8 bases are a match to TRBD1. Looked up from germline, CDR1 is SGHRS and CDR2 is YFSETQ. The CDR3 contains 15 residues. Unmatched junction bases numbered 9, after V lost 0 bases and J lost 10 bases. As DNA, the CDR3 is TGCGCCAGCAGCTTGGGGTCACAGGGGGTCCAGGAGCAGTTCTTC. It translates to CASSLGSQGVQEQFF.

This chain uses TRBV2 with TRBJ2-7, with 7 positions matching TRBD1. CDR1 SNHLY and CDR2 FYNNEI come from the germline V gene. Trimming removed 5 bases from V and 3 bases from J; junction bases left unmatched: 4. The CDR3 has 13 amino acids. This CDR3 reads CASSTGAVYEQYF. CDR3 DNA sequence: TGTGCCAGCAGTACAGGGGCAGTCTACGAGCAGTACTTC. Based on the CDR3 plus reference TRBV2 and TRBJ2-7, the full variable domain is EPEVTQTPSHQVTQMGQEVILRCVPISNHLYFYWYRQILGQKVEFLVSFYNNEISEKSEIFDDQFSVERPDGSNFTLKIRSTKLEDSAMYFCASSTGAVYEQYFGPGTRLTVT.

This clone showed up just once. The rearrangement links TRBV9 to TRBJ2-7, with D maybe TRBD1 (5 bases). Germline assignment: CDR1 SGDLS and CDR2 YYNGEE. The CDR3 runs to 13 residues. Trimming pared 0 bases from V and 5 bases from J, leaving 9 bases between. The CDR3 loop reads CASSVAGADEQYF. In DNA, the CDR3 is TGTGCCAGCAGCGTAGCTGGGGCAGACGAGCAGTACTTC.

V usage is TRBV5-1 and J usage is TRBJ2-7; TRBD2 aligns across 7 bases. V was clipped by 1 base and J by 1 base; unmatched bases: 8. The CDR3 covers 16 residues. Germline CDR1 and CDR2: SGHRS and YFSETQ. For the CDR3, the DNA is TGCGCCAGCAGCTTGACCAGCGGGGCGTCATCCTACGAGCAGTACTTC. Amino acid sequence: CASSLTSGASSYEQYF.

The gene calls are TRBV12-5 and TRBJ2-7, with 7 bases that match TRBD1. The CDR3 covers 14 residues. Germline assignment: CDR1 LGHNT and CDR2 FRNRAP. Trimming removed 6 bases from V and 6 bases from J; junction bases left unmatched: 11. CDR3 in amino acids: CASGPDRERGEQYF. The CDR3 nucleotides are TGTGCTAGTGGGCCTGACAGGGAACGAGGCGAGCAGTACTTC.

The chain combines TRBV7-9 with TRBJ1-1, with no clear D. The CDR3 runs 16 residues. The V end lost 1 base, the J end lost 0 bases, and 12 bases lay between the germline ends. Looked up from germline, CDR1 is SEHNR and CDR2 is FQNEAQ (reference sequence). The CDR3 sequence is CASSLGRAAVNTEAFF. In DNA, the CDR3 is TGTGCCAGCAGCTTAGGGCGGGCCGCCGTGAACACTGAAGCTTTCTTT.

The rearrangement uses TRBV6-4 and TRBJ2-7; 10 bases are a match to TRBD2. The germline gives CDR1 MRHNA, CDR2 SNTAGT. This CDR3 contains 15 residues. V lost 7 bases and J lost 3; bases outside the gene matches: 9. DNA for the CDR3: TGTGCCAGCATATGGCTAGCGGGAGTAGGCTACGAGCAGTACTTC. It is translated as CASIWLAGVGYEQYF.

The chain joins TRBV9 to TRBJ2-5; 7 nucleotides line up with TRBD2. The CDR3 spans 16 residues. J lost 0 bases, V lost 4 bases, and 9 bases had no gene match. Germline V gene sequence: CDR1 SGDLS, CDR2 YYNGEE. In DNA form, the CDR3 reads TGTGCCAGCAGCCCAAGGGGAGGGAGGAACCAAGAGACCCAGTACTTC. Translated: CASSPRGGRNQETQYF.

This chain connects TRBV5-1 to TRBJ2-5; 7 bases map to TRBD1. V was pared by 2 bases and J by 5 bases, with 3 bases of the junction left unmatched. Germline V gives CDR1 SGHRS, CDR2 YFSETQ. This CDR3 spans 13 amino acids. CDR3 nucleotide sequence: TGCGCCAGCAGCTTCGACAGGGCGGAGACCCAGTACTTC. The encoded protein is CASSFDRAETQYF.

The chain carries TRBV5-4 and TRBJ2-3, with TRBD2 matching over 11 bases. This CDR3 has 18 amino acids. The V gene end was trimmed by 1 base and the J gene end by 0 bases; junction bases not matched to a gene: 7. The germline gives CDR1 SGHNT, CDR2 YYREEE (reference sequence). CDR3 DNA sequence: TGTGCCAGCAGCTTGTCCCCGGGGACTAGCGGTAGCACAGATACGCAGTATTTT. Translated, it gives CASSLSPGTSGSTDTQYF.

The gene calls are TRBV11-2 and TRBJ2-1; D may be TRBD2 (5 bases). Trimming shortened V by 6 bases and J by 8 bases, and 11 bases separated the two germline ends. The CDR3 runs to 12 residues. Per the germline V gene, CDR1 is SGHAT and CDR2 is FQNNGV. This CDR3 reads CASRQLVDEQFF. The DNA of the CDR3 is TGTGCCAGCAGGCAACTAGTAGATGAGCAGTTCTTC.

CDR3 DNA sequence: TGTGCCATCAGTGGACAGGGGTACGAGCAGTACTTC. Translated, it gives CAISGQGYEQYF. V and J are TRBV10-3 and TRBJ2-7; 8 bases align to TRBD1. Germline CDR1 reads ENHRY; CDR2 reads SYGVKD. CDR3 length equals 12 residues. V was clipped by 4 bases and J by 4 bases; unmatched bases: 0.

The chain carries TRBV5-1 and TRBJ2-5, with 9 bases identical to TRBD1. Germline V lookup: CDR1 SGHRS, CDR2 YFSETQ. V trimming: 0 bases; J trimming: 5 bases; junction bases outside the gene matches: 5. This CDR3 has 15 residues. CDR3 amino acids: CASSLAGTGWETQYF. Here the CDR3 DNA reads TGCGCCAGCAGCTTGGCCGGGACAGGGTGGGAGACCCAGTACTTC.

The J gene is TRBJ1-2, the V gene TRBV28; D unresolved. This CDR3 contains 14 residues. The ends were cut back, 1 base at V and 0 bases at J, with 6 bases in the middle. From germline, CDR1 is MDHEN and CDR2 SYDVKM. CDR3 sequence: CASSLLNPNYGYTF. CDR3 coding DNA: TGTGCCAGCAGTTTATTGAACCCTAACTATGGCTACACCTTC.

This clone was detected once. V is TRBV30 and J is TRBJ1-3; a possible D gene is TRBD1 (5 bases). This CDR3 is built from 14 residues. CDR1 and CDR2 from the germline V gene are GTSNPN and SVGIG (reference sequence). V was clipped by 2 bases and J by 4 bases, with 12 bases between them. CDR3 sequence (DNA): TGTGCCTGGAGTAGATCTGGGGCGGGAAACACCATATATTTT. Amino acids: CAWSRSGAGNTIYF.